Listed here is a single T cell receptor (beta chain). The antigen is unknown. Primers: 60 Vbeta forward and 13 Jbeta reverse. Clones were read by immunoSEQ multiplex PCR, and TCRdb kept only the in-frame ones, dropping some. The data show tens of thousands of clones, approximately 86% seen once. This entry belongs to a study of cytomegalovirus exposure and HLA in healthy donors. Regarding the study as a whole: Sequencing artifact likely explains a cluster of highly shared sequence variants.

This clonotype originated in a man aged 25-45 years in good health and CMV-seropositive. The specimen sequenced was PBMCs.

The CDR3: CASSLSIGGTYEQYF. The CDR3 coding sequence is TGTGCCAGCAGCTTGTCAATAGGCGGGACCTACGAGCAGTACTTC. V usage is TRBV5-4 and J usage is TRBJ2-7; tentative D call: TRBD2 (6 bases). The germline gives CDR1 SGHNT, CDR2 YYREEE (reference sequence). V was pared by 1 base and J by 2 bases, with 13 bases between. The CDR3 runs to 15 residues.